The clone carrying this T cell receptor beta chain was seen more than once but under ten times. The antigen is unknown. TCRdb fed the RT-PCR reads into MiXCR, producing one record per CDR3 protein. The table records approximately 480,000 distinct CDR3 sequences, approximately 11% of them present only once. The sample belongs to a study of response to subunit inactivated influenza vaccine. Whole-study findings and limits: Researchers suggested that each seasonal influenza vaccination recruits few new T cells.

Sequenced material: PBMCs from blood, taken 35 to 45 days after vaccination. The sequence derives from a man aged 50 to 60 who received an inactivated influenza vaccine.

CDR3: CASSPQGSEQYF. The CDR3, as DNA: TGTGCCAGCAGTCCGCAGGGAAGCGAGCAGTACTTC. This chain links TRBV27 with TRBJ2-7; D is possibly TRBD1 (5 bases). CDR3 length: 12 residues. Germline V gives CDR1 MNHEY, CDR2 SMNVEV (reference sequence). V shed 5 bases and J shed 6 bases, with 11 bases lying between them.